These 20 T cell receptor beta chains came from one sample sequenced in a study of blood T cell repertoires in COVID-19. TCRdb's table, derived via immunoSEQ multiplex PCR, lists solely in-frame clones and lacks some. The sample records 150,000 to 200,000 clones, nearly 90% being singletons. Sample: peripheral blood. These receptors were obtained from a man between 18 and 29 years old who had recovered from COVID-19.

The rearrangement joins TRBV15 to TRBJ2-7, with 7 bases lining up with TRBD1. The CDR3 spans 15 residues. The germline V gene encodes CDR1 LNHNV and CDR2 YYDKDF (reference sequence). With 5 bases clipped from V and 3 bases from J, the junction kept 10 bases outside the gene matches. CDR3 protein: CATSSRTQGFYEQYF. The CDR3 DNA reads TGTGCCACCAGCTCTCGAACACAGGGGTTCTACGAGCAGTACTTC.

The table lists this clone with a few counts. The DNA for the CDR3 is TGCGCCAGCAGCCCGGACCGGGACAGAAATATAGTCTACGAGCAGTACTTC. The encoded protein is CASSPDRDRNIVYEQYF. V is TRBV5-1 and J is TRBJ2-7, with 7 bases identical to TRBD1. Germline-derived CDR1 and CDR2 are SGHRS and YFSETQ. CDR3 size: 17 residues. Trimming at V came to 4 bases and at J to 3 bases, leaving 16 bases not matched to a gene. Complete variable domain (other parts from reference TRBV5-1 and TRBJ2-7): KAGVTQTPRYLIKTRGQQVTLSCSPISGHRSVSWYQQTPGQGLQFLFEYFSETQRNKGNFPGRFSGRQFSNSRSEMNVSTLELGDSALYLCASSPDRDRNIVYEQYFGPGTRLTVT.

The genes are TRBV28 and TRBJ2-1, with D perhaps matching TRBD2 (6 bases). CDR1 and CDR2 from the germline V gene are MDHEN and SYDVKM. V was trimmed by 6 bases and J by 0 bases, leaving 12 bases between them. CDR3 length equals 15 residues. CDR3 region: CASSQAGSSYNEQFF. The CDR3 DNA reads as TGTGCCAGCAGCCAAGCGGGTAGCTCCTACAATGAGCAGTTCTTC.

V and J are TRBV28 and TRBJ1-5; no definite D call. CDR1 is MDHEN, CDR2 SYDVKM, per germline. Trimming stripped 4 bases from V and 9 bases from J, with 10 bases between. The CDR3 extends over 12 amino acids. In nucleotides, the CDR3 is TGTGCCAGCAGTTCCAATCGAGGGCCCCAGCATTTT. This codes for CASSSNRGPQHF.

The DNA for the CDR3 is TGTGCCAGCTCACCGCTCACAGGGGACTATGGCTACACCTTC. This encodes CASSPLTGDYGYTF. The genes are TRBV18 and TRBJ1-2, with 7 bases aligning to TRBD1. V gave up 3 bases and J gave up 3 bases; unmatched junction bases: 4. The germline V gene has CDR1 KGHSH and CDR2 LQKENI. The CDR3 length is 14 residues.

The chain links TRBV28 to TRBJ1-2; TRBD1 is a possible D gene (5 bases). The CDR3 length is 15 residues. Germline lookup yields CDR1 MDHEN and CDR2 SYDVKM. V was clipped by 5 bases and J by 2 bases, with 15 bases between them. In DNA form, the CDR3 reads TGTGCCAGCAGTGAAGGGGTCTGGTTCAACTATGGCTACACCTTC. Translation gives CASSEGVWFNYGYTF.

The chain carries TRBV4-2 and TRBJ1-5; 8 nucleotides match TRBD1. This CDR3 comprises 15 residues. Germline CDR1 and CDR2: LGHNA and YNFKEQ. V was pared by 3 bases and J by 7 bases, with 8 bases of the junction left unmatched. CDR3 nucleotide sequence: TGTGCCAGCAGCCAGGATGGACAGGGTGGACAGCCCCAGCATTTT. As protein: CASSQDGQGGQPQHF.

A single count supports this clone. This rearrangement joins TRBV6-2 or TRBV6-3 to TRBJ2-7; 8 positions agree with TRBD2. The V gene end was trimmed by 6 bases and the J gene end by 3 bases; junction bases not matched to a gene: 4. Looked up from germline, CDR1 is MNHEY and CDR2 is SVGEGT. The CDR3 length is 13 residues. CDR3 sequence reads: CASSSSGSYEQYF. The CDR3 nucleotides read TGTGCCAGCAGCTCAAGCGGGAGCTACGAGCAGTACTTC.

V usage is TRBV18 and J usage is TRBJ1-4; D is possibly TRBD1 (6 bases). Germline values: CDR1 KGHSH, CDR2 LQKENI. Trimming cost V 1 base and J 8 bases, with 11 bases left between them. This CDR3 spans 14 amino acids. The CDR3 DNA follows: TGTGCCAGCTCACCACAAGGGGGTAACGAAAAACTGTTTTTT. It codes for CASSPQGGNEKLFF.

The chain uses TRBV24-1 and TRBJ2-1; TRBD1 might be the D (6 bases). The CDR3 is 17 amino acids. The germline gives CDR1 KGHDR, CDR2 SFDVKD. Deletions cut 4 bases from V and 3 bases from J, with 18 bases between. The CDR3 loop reads CATSEQQGGGYYNEQFF. CDR3 sequence (DNA): TGTGCCACCAGTGAACAACAGGGTGGGGGCTACTACAATGAGCAGTTCTTC.

The gene calls are TRBV28 and TRBJ1-4; the D is unclear. CDR1 MDHEN and CDR2 SYDVKM come from the germline V gene. The length of the CDR3 is 15 residues. V lost 0 bases, J lost 4 bases, and 9 bases lay in between. The CDR3: CASSLWTTLNEKLFF. CDR3 nucleotides: TGTGCCAGCAGTTTATGGACAACCCTTAATGAAAAACTGTTTTTT. The complete variable domain, with remaining parts taken from reference TRBV28 and TRBJ1-4, reads DVKVTQSSRYLVKRTGEKVFLECVQDMDHENMFWYRQDPGLGLRLIYFSYDVKMKEKGDIPEGYSVSREKKERFSLILESASTNQTSMYLCASSLWTTLNEKLFFGSGTQLSVL.

The chain employs TRBV25-1 and TRBJ1-6; 8 nucleotides agree with TRBD1. The CDR3 consists of 15 residues. Germline V gives CDR1 MGHDK, CDR2 SYGVNS. Trimming took 5 bases from V and 8 from J; bases not matched to a gene: 8. CDR3 DNA: TGTGCCAGCAGTTCCCCTGACAGGGGAGATTCACCCCTCCACTTT. Its translation: CASSSPDRGDSPLHF.

J is TRBJ2-2 and V is TRBV7-3; 7 bases line up with TRBD1. Germline V gene lookup returns CDR1 SGHTA and CDR2 FQGTGA. The length of the CDR3 is 15 residues. The V segment lost 5 bases and the J segment 5 bases; nucleotides outside the gene matches: 8. The CDR3 reads CASSLQGMGTGELFF. As DNA, the CDR3 is TGTGCCAGCAGCCTACAGGGGATGGGTACCGGGGAGCTGTTTTTT. Supplemented by reference TRBV7-3 and TRBJ2-2, the full variable domain reads GAGVSQTPSNKVTEKGKYVELRCDPISGHTALYWYRQSLGQGPEFLIYFQGTGAADDSGLPNDRFFAVRPEGSVSTLKIQRTERGDSAVYLCASSLQGMGTGELFFGEGSRLTVL.

The chain joins TRBV6-6 to TRBJ1-3; D call uncertain. Germline assignment: CDR1 MNHNY and CDR2 SVGAGI (reference sequence). The CDR3 contains 15 residues. With 5 bases removed from V and 0 bases from J, the gap between germline ends came to 11 bases. Here the CDR3 reads CASSMVQHSGNTIYF. For the CDR3, the DNA is TGTGCCAGCAGTATGGTACAGCACTCTGGAAACACCATATATTTT.

V gene TRBV3-1 (or the pseudogene TRBV3-2) combines with J gene TRBJ2-5; D possibly corresponds to TRBD2 (6 bases). The CDR3 has 15 residues. CDR1 and CDR2 from the germline V gene are LGHDT and YNNKEL (reference sequence). Trimming left V 2 bases short and J 5 bases short, with 15 bases between. CDR3 sequence reads: CASSQRAGRGETQYF. CDR3 DNA: TGTGCCAGCAGCCAACGGGCGGGGAGAGGGGAGACCCAGTACTTC.

This clone was found a few times. The genes are TRBV7-2 and TRBJ1-6, with 7 bases matching TRBD1. Germline V CDR1 and CDR2: SGHTA, FQGNSA. With 4 bases clipped from V and 6 bases from J, the junction kept 9 bases outside the gene matches. CDR3 length: 16 amino acids. This CDR3 is CASSSRTGELNSPLHF. The DNA of the CDR3 is TGTGCCAGCAGCTCTCGGACAGGAGAACTTAATTCACCCCTCCACTTT.

The sample holds one count of this clone. The rearrangement links TRBV6-1 to TRBJ1-5, with 9 bases fitting TRBD1. The junction had 1 base not matched to a gene; V was cut back by 2 bases and J by 2 bases. This CDR3 is built from 15 residues. Per the germline V gene, CDR1 is MNHNS and CDR2 is SASEGT. The chain's CDR3 is CASSEWTGGNQPQHF. CDR3 bases: TGTGCCAGCAGTGAATGGACAGGGGGCAATCAGCCCCAGCATTTT.

The chain joins TRBV9 to TRBJ2-1; 7 positions match TRBD1. With 2 bases clipped from V and 7 bases from J, the junction kept 6 bases outside the gene matches. Germline CDR1 reads SGDLS; CDR2 reads YYNGEE. The length of the CDR3 is 14 residues. CDR3 DNA sequence: TGTGCCAGCAGCGTGACCGGGACAGCAAATGAGCAGTTCTTC. This translates into CASSVTGTANEQFF.

The chain is built from TRBV7-2 and TRBJ2-7; 8 bases map to TRBD2. Germline V lookup: CDR1 SGHTA, CDR2 FQGNSA. The CDR3 contains 13 residues. The junction had 6 bases not matched to a gene; V was cut back by 5 bases and J by 6 bases. The CDR3 loop reads CASSPGGAPEQYF. Written as DNA, the CDR3 is TGTGCCAGCAGCCCCGGGGGGGCCCCCGAGCAGTACTTC.

The rearrangement uses TRBV5-4 and TRBJ2-7; D is perhaps TRBD1 (6 bases). From germline, CDR1 is SGHNT and CDR2 YYREEE (reference sequence). This CDR3 spans 13 amino acids. V lost 0 bases and J 4 bases, leaving 8 bases between the germline ends. DNA of the CDR3: TGTGCCAGCAGCTTGGCCGGACAGTACGAGCAGTACTTC. This codes for CASSLAGQYEQYF.